This T cell receptor (beta chain) was profiled in a study of OX40 agonist ivuxolimab in advanced cancers. Study-wide context: Ivuxolimab, which targeted the costimulatory receptor OX40 (CD134), was an agonistic, fully human IgG2 monoclonal antibody. Intravenous ivuxolimab was administered to patients every 2 weeks at six dose levels: 0.01, 0.1, 0.3, 1.5, 3 and 10 mg/kg. Of the roughly 50 dose-escalation patients, hepatocellular carcinoma was present in some 19, melanoma in approximately 15, renal cell carcinoma in 9 and head and neck cancer in 9. In the dose-escalation cohort, roughly 80% of patients were male, and the mean age was roughly 60 years, with a range of about 23 to 80. Prior anti-PD-1, anti-PD-L1 or anti-CTLA-4 therapy was permitted, and checkpoint inhibitors had been received by about 37% of dose-escalation patients. Three dose-escalation patients achieved partial responses, one with hepatocellular carcinoma and two with cutaneous melanoma. The purpose of peripheral TCRbeta sequencing was to test whether ivuxolimab changed TCR sequence diversity and led to clonal T-cell expansion. The paper describes the monotherapy dose-escalation part (N = 52 patients) of the phase I trial of ivuxolimab. Broader findings and caveats from the paper: On average, CD8+ T cells showed more expanded clones than CD4+ T cells after ivuxolimab. Partial responders in the 0.1-3.0 mg/kg groups had among the lowest normalized peripheral clonal expansion, especially among CD8+ T cells. At doses of 0.1 to 3.0 mg/kg, clonal expansion of both CD4+ and CD8+ blood T cells was observed from baseline to week 6. Antigen specificity was not determined for the clonally expanded peripheral T cells. Low levels of normalized T-cell clonal expansion were also seen in some patients who did not respond.

The CDR3, cysteine through phenylalanine, is 17 amino acids long. Only CDR3 DNA remains: 51 bases, in frame from the first base. The trial excluded patients who had a history of autoimmune disease or were on systemic immunosuppression. Peripheral blood for TCR sequencing was collected from all dose cohorts at baseline, on cycle 4 day 1, and on cycle 7 day 1. The samples were taken from a phase I, first-in-human, multicenter, open-label dose-escalation trial of ivuxolimab. Adults with locally advanced or metastatic melanoma, renal cell carcinoma, hepatocellular carcinoma or head and neck squamous cell carcinoma were enrolled in the trial. Before TCR sequencing, CD4+ T cells and CD8+ T cells from peripheral blood were sorted into separate populations. Genomic DNA was extracted from sorted cells for sequencing of the TCRbeta CDR3 region. The immunoSEQ Assay was used to sequence the TCRbeta CDR3 regions. Sourced from immuneACCESS, this table was stored by TCRdb with only in-frame sequences that have V and J called. A share of the clones is absent; for the studies checked, an unresolved V gene accounts for under half, and the remainder has no known explanation. The sample table contains more than 85,000 clones; only one count was recorded for about 91% of them. The ten largest clones represent less than 0.4% of the sample.

As concerns this clone: The antigen this receptor binds is unknown. No quality values exist for individual bases; no much larger clone is one base distant.

Sequenced material: CD4+ or CD8+ T cells sorted from blood, taken in a trial of the OX40 agonist ivuxolimab. The chain uses TRBV21-1 and TRBJ2-4; TRBD2 is taken as the D call from the table, unchecked against the DNA. TRBV21-1 constitutes a pseudogene. The origin of this receptor is an adult with an advanced solid tumor such as melanoma, head and neck, liver or kidney cancer. The DNA is as follows: TGTGCCAGCAGCAAAGAGGCGGGACGGACGGCCAAAAACATTCAGTACTTC. Its translation is CASSKEAGRTAKNIQYF.